This T cell receptor (beta chain) derives from a study of blood T cell repertoires in COVID-19. Turning to the study itself: The United States, Italy and Spain were the sources of the acute and convalescent COVID-19 samples.

Participants had their cohort set by participant-reported clinical history. Profiled with immunoSEQ multiplex PCR; TCRdb holds only in-frame clones, not every one. The sample consists of 300,000 to 350,000 clones, under 90% of them appearing once. Germline CDR1 and CDR2: SGHRS and YFSETQ. The CDR3 is 14 residues long. V was pared by 4 bases and J by 7 bases, with 18 bases between. This chain uses TRBV5-1 with TRBJ2-7, with a weak D call TRBD2 (5 bases). The sequence derives from a woman under 40 who had recovered from COVID-19. The sequencing sample was made of PBMCs or T cells enriched from blood (not recorded which). CDR3 amino acids: CASSVWTPPGEQYF. The CDR3, as DNA: TGCGCCAGCAGCGTATGGACTCCCCCAGGAGAGCAGTACTTC.